This T cell receptor (beta chain) was retrieved from a study of beta chain features in type 1 diabetes. Study-wide background: Patients did not differ from healthy donors in age, gender or cell yield.

To note about this clone: Its specificity is not known.

The germline V gene has CDR1 SEHNR and CDR2 FQNEAQ (reference sequence). CDR3 length equals 15 residues. Trimming took 1 base from V and 0 from J, leaving 9 bases between them. Study results and limitations: Any role of HLA type in TCRB rearrangement remained unresolved here. TCRB CDR3s were moderately but significantly shorter in Type 1 diabetes patients in all four CD4+ subsets.

The entirety of the isolated RNA underwent reverse transcription, so expressed TCRB transcripts were sequenced. TCRdb keeps only in-frame clones here, not all; method: immunoSEQ multiplex PCR. The sample has 600,000 or so clones, 11% to 15% seen once. The genes are TRBV7-9 and TRBJ1-1; no firm D call. The source material was naive CD4+ T cells from blood. The origin of this receptor is a man aged 18 to 29 with type 1 diabetes. DNA of the CDR3: TGTGCCAGCAGCTTAGGGCTGGAACTGAACACTGAAGCTTTCTTT. Its translation is CASSLGLELNTEAFF.